Sequencing of this TCR beta chain was carried out in a study of blood T cell repertoires in COVID-19. Across the study: Whether acute or convalescent, the COVID-19 samples came from the United States, Italy and Spain.

As processed by the authors: Nucleated cell counts were estimated from reference gene primer amplification. TCRdb's table, derived via immunoSEQ multiplex PCR, lists solely in-frame clones and lacks some. V, J and clone size are taken as reported in that table, and D and trimming were inferred from the DNA itself. The sample contains 160,000 or so clones, approximately 90% of which appear only once. The J segment lost 0 bases and the V segment lost 4 bases, leaving 13 bases of the junction unmatched. The CDR3 spans 20 residues. CDR1 and CDR2 from the germline V gene are LGHNA and YNFKEQ. This clonotype originated in a woman aged 40 to 55 with acute or convalescent COVID-19. The specimen sequenced was peripheral blood. The rearrangement links TRBV4-2 to TRBJ2-1; 12 bases are a match to TRBD2. CDR3 residues: CASSLETSGGGVASYNEQFF. Here the CDR3 DNA reads TGTGCCAGCAGCCTTGAGACTAGCGGGGGAGGGGTTGCCTCCTACAATGAGCAGTTCTTC.